The rows below give T cell receptor beta chains drawn from one sample of a study of OX40 agonist ivuxolimab in advanced cancers. TCRdb's table, derived via immunoSEQ multiplex PCR, lists solely in-frame clones and lacks some. The top ten clones hold 0.55% of a sample with under 150,000 clones, 85% to 90% of them seen once. Sequencing was performed on CD4+ or CD8+ T cells sorted from blood, taken in a trial of the OX40 agonist ivuxolimab. The source of these receptors is an adult with an advanced solid tumor such as melanoma, head and neck, liver or kidney cancer. Both conserved end residues are part of each CDR3. The order of the fields is D gene, V gene, clone size, J gene, CDR3 DNA, CDR3 protein. The D gene is left open where the match is weak. Expanded clones get a size class; other rows say once, few or many, or leave the size out.

TRBD1,TRBV9,NA,TRBJ1-2,TGTGCCAGCAGCGTCGACAGGGTGCGCAGCTATGGCTACACCTTC,CASSVDRVRSYGYTF
NA,TRBV29-1,NA,TRBJ2-6,TGCAGCGTTGGGGCCCGACTAAGCTCTGGGGCCAACGTCCTGACTTTC,CSVGARLSSGANVLTF
TRBD1,TRBV6-1,NA,TRBJ2-1,TGTGCCAGCAGGGGGCCAGGGGGCTACAATGAGCAGTTCTTC,CASRGPGGYNEQFF
NA,TRBV15,NA,TRBJ2-7,TGTGCCACCAGCAGAGATGGGGTTACTGGGACCTACGAGCAGTACTTC,CATSRDGVTGTYEQYF
TRBD2,TRBV28,NA,TRBJ2-4,TGTGCCAGCAGTCTAGCGGGGGGGCAGGGAAACATTCAGTACTTC,CASSLAGGQGNIQYF
TRBD1,TRBV10-3,NA,TRBJ2-7,TGTGCCATCAGCAAAGGGACAGGGGGCTACTACGAGCAGTACTTC,CAISKGTGGYYEQYF
NA,TRBV18,NA,TRBJ2-1,TGTGCCAGCTCACCACCGGGGGGGGCAACCTACAATGAGCAGTTCTTC,CASSPPGGATYNEQFF
TRBD1,TRBV6-6,NA,TRBJ2-7,TGTGCCAGCAGTTACACTGGGACAGAGTACGAGCAGTACTTC,CASSYTGTEYEQYF
NA,TRBV27,NA,TRBJ2-5,TGTGCCAGCAGTTTAGAAGGGGGTCAGACCCAGTACTTC,CASSLEGGQTQYF
TRBD1,TRBV28,NA,TRBJ2-5,TGTGCCAGCAGCCCACATGACAGGGTTGAGACCCAGTACTTC,CASSPHDRVETQYF
TRBD1,TRBV2,few,TRBJ2-7,TGTGCCAGCAGTTACAGGGGGTTCGAGCAGTACTTC,CASSYRGFEQYF
NA,TRBV6-1,NA,TRBJ1-2,TGTGCCAGCAGTGAAGTCGCCGACAGAAGGGGCTACACCTTC,CASSEVADRRGYTF
NA,TRBV5-1,NA,TRBJ1-6,TGCGCCAGCAGCTTGGTGCGGGAAGCAAATTCACCCCTCCACTTT,CASSLVREANSPLHF
NA,TRBV5-8,NA,TRBJ2-7,TGTGCCAGCAGCCCCCGGGACGTAATCTACGAGCAGTACTTC,CASSPRDVIYEQYF
NA,TRBV6-1,NA,TRBJ2-7,TGTGCCAGCAAGGCTAGAGCCTACGAGCAGTACTTC,CASKARAYEQYF
TRBD1,TRBV7-2,NA,TRBJ2-7,TGTGCCAGCAGCTTTAGACAGGGCGCAAACGAGCAGTACTTC,CASSFRQGANEQYF
NA,TRBV28,once,TRBJ2-3,TGTGCCAACTACTTTAGGGATACGCAGTATTTT,CANYFRDTQYF
NA,TRBV19,NA,TRBJ2-1,TGTGCCAGTAGTATAGGGAGGACCTCCTCCTACAATGAGCAGTTCTTC,CASSIGRTSSYNEQFF
TRBD1,TRBV5-1,NA,TRBJ2-1,TGCGCCAGCAGCTTAGGACAGGGCGGTGAGCAGTTCTTC,CASSLGQGGEQFF
NA,TRBV25-1,NA,TRBJ1-2,TGTGCCAGCAGTGAATATACACAGCTCTATGGCTACACCTTC,CASSEYTQLYGYTF
NA,TRBV5-6,NA,TRBJ1-3,TGTGCCAGCAGCTTGGAAAACACCATATATTTT,CASSLENTIYF
TRBD2,TRBV27,NA,TRBJ2-3,TGTGCCAGCACCCTAGCGGGGGGTACTAGCACAGATACGCAGTATTTT,CASTLAGGTSTDTQYF
TRBD1,TRBV27,NA,TRBJ1-4,TGTGCCAGCAGCCCAGGGGGCGCGGCTAATGAAAAACTGTTTTTT,CASSPGGAANEKLFF
NA,TRBV6-6,NA,TRBJ2-4,TGTGCCAGCAGCCTGGATCTAGCCAAAAACATTCAGTACTTC,CASSLDLAKNIQYF
NA,TRBV9,NA,TRBJ1-3,TGTGCCAGCAGCGTAAACCCCGACGGGGGAAACACCATATATTTT,CASSVNPDGGNTIYF
NA,TRBV28,NA,TRBJ1-5,TGTGCCAGCAGTTTAAGGCAGAGCCTCTCCCCCCAGCATTTT,CASSLRQSLSPQHF
TRBD1,TRBV2,NA,TRBJ2-1,TGTGCCAGCAGTGGAGGGACAGGGGACAATGAGCAGTTCTTC,CASSGGTGDNEQFF